This TCR beta chain was captured in a study of T-cell reconstitution after alpha-beta-depleted transplantation in children. A library of TCRbeta sequences, prepared with unique molecular identifiers, was generated. TCRdb re-analysed the PCR reads in MiXCR, keeping a single row per CDR3 protein. The sample consists of more than 450,000 distinct CDR3 sequences, about 18% of them appearing once. The CDR3 has 18 amino acids. Germline assignment: CDR1 LGHDT and CDR2 YNNKEL (reference sequence). The V end lost 1 base, the J end lost 2 bases, and 19 bases lay between the germline ends. This clonotype was seen only a few times.

The TCR comes from a human donor who donated a stem cell graft to a child with acute lymphoblastic leukemia. The V call is TRBV3-1, the J call TRBJ2-3; TRBD1 is a possible D gene (5 bases). The sequenced sample was PBMCs from the stem cell graft donor, obtained from the stem cell graft. The CDR3 is CASSQVFSWGRFTDTQYF. CDR3 sequence (DNA): TGTGCCAGCAGCCAAGTATTCAGTTGGGGCAGATTCACAGATACGCAGTATTTT.